Listed below are T cell receptor beta chains from one sample, sequenced in a study of CD8+CD57+ T cells in acquired aplastic anemia. Using its own MiXCR run on the reads, TCRdb lists one record per CDR3 protein. The repertoire holds about 180,000 distinct CDR3 sequences, with nearly 65% as singletons. The specimen was sorted CD4+, CD8+, or CD8+CD57+ T cells (not recorded which) from PBMCs. The receptors stem from a human donor with aplastic anemia. CDR3s include the opening cysteine and the closing phenylalanine or tryptophan. The D gene is left open where the match is weak. Clone size is shown for a subset of rows, as once, few, many or a class of expanded clone.

d_call: .; j_call: TRBJ2-5; clone_size: .; v_call: TRBV19; cdr3_nt: TGTGCCAGTAGCCCCGTCGCGCTCAGGGGTTCTACCCAGTACTTC; cdr3_aa: CASSPVALRGSTQYF
d_call: .; j_call: TRBJ1-1; clone_size: .; v_call: TRBV7-8; cdr3_nt: TGTGCCAGCAGCCCAAGGGTCGGTCTTGGTTTTTCGGCTTTCTTT; cdr3_aa: CASSPRVGLGFSAFF
d_call: .; j_call: TRBJ2-7; clone_size: .; v_call: TRBV29-1; cdr3_nt: TGCAGCGTTGACGTGGAAAGCTCCTACGAGCAGTACTTC; cdr3_aa: CSVDVESSYEQYF
d_call: .; j_call: TRBJ2-2; clone_size: .; v_call: TRBV4-1; cdr3_nt: TGCGCCAGCAGCCAAGGTGCGACAGGCTTTAAGGGGGAGCTGTTTTTT; cdr3_aa: CASSQGATGFKGELFF
d_call: .; j_call: TRBJ2-3; clone_size: .; v_call: TRBV7-9; cdr3_nt: TGTGCCAGCAGCTTTCCCCCGGGCACAGATACGCAGTATTTT; cdr3_aa: CASSFPPGTDTQYF
d_call: .; j_call: TRBJ1-2; clone_size: once; v_call: TRBV19; cdr3_nt: TGTGCCAGTAGTATAACCTTGGGGAGGGGGAGTAGCTATGGCTACGCCTTC; cdr3_aa: CASSITLGRGSSYGYAF
d_call: .; j_call: TRBJ1-5; clone_size: many; v_call: TRBV20-1; cdr3_nt: TGCAGTGCTAGAGATATGAATATGAGCAATCAGCCCCAGCATTTT; cdr3_aa: CSARDMNMSNQPQHF
d_call: TRBD2; j_call: TRBJ2-7; clone_size: once; v_call: TRBV2; cdr3_nt: TGTGCCAGCATCACGGGAGGAGCATCTTCGGAGCAGTACTTC; cdr3_aa: CASITGGASSEQYF
d_call: TRBD2; j_call: TRBJ2-7; clone_size: once; v_call: TRBV20-1; cdr3_nt: TGCAGTGCTAGCACGGGAGGAACCTACGAGCAGTACTTC; cdr3_aa: CSASTGGTYEQYF
d_call: .; j_call: TRBJ2-3; clone_size: many; v_call: TRBV9; cdr3_nt: TGTGCCAGCAGCGTAGCTAGTGGGCGAGGCACAGATACGCAGTATTTT; cdr3_aa: CASSVASGRGTDTQYF
d_call: TRBD2; j_call: TRBJ2-5; clone_size: .; v_call: TRBV7-2; cdr3_nt: TGTGCCAGCAGCGCGGGACTAACCCAAGAGACCCAGTACTTC; cdr3_aa: CASSAGLTQETQYF
d_call: .; j_call: TRBJ2-7; clone_size: once; v_call: TRBV7-9; cdr3_nt: TGTGCCAGCAGCTTACCGGGAGAGCAGTACTTC; cdr3_aa: CASSLPGEQYF
d_call: TRBD2; j_call: TRBJ2-3; clone_size: .; v_call: TRBV9; cdr3_nt: TGTGCCAGCAGCCTACGTGTTAGCGGGACTAGCACAGATACGCAGTATTTT; cdr3_aa: CASSLRVSGTSTDTQYF
d_call: .; j_call: TRBJ1-6; clone_size: many; v_call: TRBV5-1; cdr3_nt: TGCGCCAGCAGCGGGGACCCGGGGTCACCCCTCCACTTT; cdr3_aa: CASSGDPGSPLHF
d_call: .; j_call: TRBJ2-3; clone_size: .; v_call: TRBV20-1; cdr3_nt: TGCAGTGCTAGTTACAGGGGAGGAGATACGCAGTATTTT; cdr3_aa: CSASYRGGDTQYF
d_call: TRBD1; j_call: TRBJ1-1; clone_size: .; v_call: TRBV19; cdr3_nt: TGTGCCAGCTGGAAAAGGTCTCGACAGGGGGCCTCTGAAGCTTTCTTT; cdr3_aa: CASWKRSRQGASEAFF
d_call: TRBD1; j_call: TRBJ2-7; clone_size: .; v_call: TRBV2; cdr3_nt: TGTGCCAGCAGTGTAGGGACAGGGATCTACGAGCAGTACTTC; cdr3_aa: CASSVGTGIYEQYF
d_call: .; j_call: TRBJ2-3; clone_size: .; v_call: TRBV7-2; cdr3_nt: TGTGCCAGCGAGAGACCTCCTACGCAGTATTTT; cdr3_aa: CASERPPTQYF
d_call: .; j_call: TRBJ2-1; clone_size: .; v_call: TRBV20-1; cdr3_nt: TGCAGTGCTAGGGCCTACAATGAGCAGTTCTTC; cdr3_aa: CSARAYNEQFF
d_call: TRBD1; j_call: TRBJ2-7; clone_size: .; v_call: TRBV24-1; cdr3_nt: TGTGCCACCAGTGATTTGGAGGGACAGGGGGCCCGCTACGAGCAGTACTTC; cdr3_aa: CATSDLEGQGARYEQYF
d_call: .; j_call: TRBJ2-5; clone_size: .; v_call: TRBV29-1; cdr3_nt: TGCAGCGTTGACGGGGCGTGGGGTGAGACCCAGTACTTC; cdr3_aa: CSVDGAWGETQYF
d_call: .; j_call: TRBJ2-1; clone_size: .; v_call: TRBV2; cdr3_nt: TGTGCCAGCATATGGACTGGCTACAATGAGCAGTTCTTC; cdr3_aa: CASIWTGYNEQFF
d_call: TRBD1; j_call: TRBJ2-2; clone_size: .; v_call: TRBV24-1; cdr3_nt: TGTGCCACCAGTGGACAGGGGGAGGCCGGGGAGCTGTTTTTT; cdr3_aa: CATSGQGEAGELFF
d_call: .; j_call: TRBJ1-4; clone_size: .; v_call: TRBV19; cdr3_nt: TGTGCCAGTAGTACATCCTTGGGGACTAATGAAAAACTGTTTTTT; cdr3_aa: CASSTSLGTNEKLFF
d_call: .; j_call: TRBJ2-7; clone_size: few; v_call: TRBV5-5; cdr3_nt: TGTGCCAGCAGCCACCCAGACAGTTACGAGCAGTACTTC; cdr3_aa: CASSHPDSYEQYF
d_call: .; j_call: TRBJ1-1; clone_size: .; v_call: TRBV29-1; cdr3_nt: TGCAGCATAATACCAGGACAGACACAAGCTTTCTTT; cdr3_aa: CSIIPGQTQAFF
d_call: .; j_call: TRBJ2-2; clone_size: .; v_call: TRBV7-2; cdr3_nt: TGTGCCAGCAGGGATTTCTCAACCGGGGAGCTGTTTTTT; cdr3_aa: CASRDFSTGELFF
d_call: .; j_call: TRBJ2-7; clone_size: once; v_call: TRBV10-1; cdr3_nt: TGCGCCAGCAGTTCTGTAGCGGACCTCTCCTACGAGCAGTACTTC; cdr3_aa: CASSSVADLSYEQYF
d_call: .; j_call: TRBJ1-2; clone_size: many; v_call: TRBV12-3/TRBV12-4; cdr3_nt: TGTGCCAGCAGTTTATGGGGGATCGGCTACACCTTC; cdr3_aa: CASSLWGIGYTF
d_call: TRBD1; j_call: TRBJ1-1; clone_size: .; v_call: TRBV29-1; cdr3_nt: TGCAGCGTAAGGGACAGGGGGCAGGGCACTGAAGCTTTCTTT; cdr3_aa: CSVRDRGQGTEAFF
d_call: .; j_call: TRBJ1-2; clone_size: .; v_call: TRBV7-9; cdr3_nt: TGTGCCAGCAGCTTAGTCAGGTCAGGGAACGATGGCTACACCTTC; cdr3_aa: CASSLVRSGNDGYTF
d_call: TRBD1; j_call: TRBJ1-1; clone_size: once; v_call: TRBV5-4; cdr3_nt: TGTGCCAGCAGCAAGACAGGGGGGCTGGTGAACACTGAAGCTTTCTTT; cdr3_aa: CASSKTGGLVNTEAFF
d_call: TRBD1; j_call: TRBJ2-1; clone_size: once; v_call: TRBV20-1; cdr3_nt: TGCAGTGCACCGGGACAGGGGGTAGGTAATGAGCAGTTCTTT; cdr3_aa: CSAPGQGVGNEQFF
d_call: .; j_call: TRBJ2-6; clone_size: once; v_call: TRBV2; cdr3_nt: TGTGCCAGCAGCAGGGGGGCCTCTGGGGCCAACGTCCTGACTTTC; cdr3_aa: CASSRGASGANVLTF
d_call: TRBD1; j_call: TRBJ1-3; clone_size: many; v_call: TRBV20-1; cdr3_nt: TGCAGTGCCAGGGGGGGATACTCTGGAAACACCATATATTTT; cdr3_aa: CSARGGYSGNTIYF
d_call: .; j_call: TRBJ1-2; clone_size: many; v_call: TRBV13; cdr3_nt: TGTGCCAGCAGCTTCGGCGGGCAGCTCTATGGCTACACCTTC; cdr3_aa: CASSFGGQLYGYTF
d_call: TRBD2; j_call: TRBJ2-3; clone_size: .; v_call: TRBV2; cdr3_nt: TGTGCCAGCAGTGAAGCCCTAGCGGGGGGGCCGACAGATACGCAGTATTTT; cdr3_aa: CASSEALAGGPTDTQYF
d_call: .; j_call: TRBJ2-1; clone_size: medium-sized; v_call: TRBV5-1; cdr3_nt: TGCGCCAGCACCCTGGGGGGGCCTGGCAATGAGCAGTTCTTC; cdr3_aa: CASTLGGPGNEQFF
d_call: .; j_call: TRBJ2-5; clone_size: .; v_call: TRBV29-1; cdr3_nt: TGCAGCGTTGGAGGGAACGGTGAGACCCAGTACTTC; cdr3_aa: CSVGGNGETQYF
d_call: .; j_call: TRBJ1-1; clone_size: .; v_call: TRBV7-6; cdr3_nt: TGTGCCAGCAGCCCGGGCCCGACCCCTGACACTGAAGCTTTCTTT; cdr3_aa: CASSPGPTPDTEAFF
d_call: .; j_call: TRBJ2-3; clone_size: .; v_call: TRBV7-7; cdr3_nt: TGTGCTAGCAGCTTCCCCCTAGGGGAGGAAGGAGATACGCAGTATTTC; cdr3_aa: CASSFPLGEEGDTQYF
d_call: TRBD2; j_call: TRBJ2-7; clone_size: many; v_call: TRBV4-1; cdr3_nt: TGCGCCAGCAGTCTTCCGGGACTAGCGGGGGGCAACGAGCAGTACTTC; cdr3_aa: CASSLPGLAGGNEQYF
d_call: .; j_call: TRBJ2-3; clone_size: many; v_call: TRBV9; cdr3_nt: TGTGCCAGCAGCGTAGAGGGGGGACAAGATACGCAGTATTTT; cdr3_aa: CASSVEGGQDTQYF
d_call: .; j_call: TRBJ2-7; clone_size: .; v_call: TRBV5-4; cdr3_nt: TGTGCCAGCAGTTCGGGTCTTGACTCCTACGAGCAGTACTTC; cdr3_aa: CASSSGLDSYEQYF
d_call: .; j_call: TRBJ2-7; clone_size: .; v_call: TRBV29-1; cdr3_nt: TGCAGCGTTAGAGGAGGCGGGGGCGAATCCTACGAGCAGTACTTC; cdr3_aa: CSVRGGGGESYEQYF
d_call: .; j_call: TRBJ1-6; clone_size: few; v_call: TRBV2; cdr3_nt: TGTGCCAGCAGACTCCGGGACGGGGGTTTTTCACCCCTCCACTTT; cdr3_aa: CASRLRDGGFSPLHF
d_call: .; j_call: TRBJ1-5; clone_size: .; v_call: TRBV15; cdr3_nt: TGTGCCACCAGCAGACCAGATCAGCCCCAGCATTTT; cdr3_aa: CATSRPDQPQHF
d_call: TRBD2; j_call: TRBJ2-2; clone_size: .; v_call: TRBV7-9; cdr3_nt: TGTGCCAGCAGCTTAGCGGGGGGGACGAACACCGGGGAGCTGTTTTTT; cdr3_aa: CASSLAGGTNTGELFF
d_call: .; j_call: TRBJ1-5; clone_size: .; v_call: TRBV6-5; cdr3_nt: TGTGCCAGCAGTGTACGAGGGGCTAGCAATCAGCCCCAGCATTTT; cdr3_aa: CASSVRGASNQPQHF
d_call: TRBD1; j_call: TRBJ2-7; clone_size: .; v_call: TRBV6-5; cdr3_nt: TGTGCCACACAGGGGTCCTCCTACGAGCAGTACTTC; cdr3_aa: CATQGSSYEQYF
d_call: TRBD1; j_call: TRBJ2-7; clone_size: .; v_call: TRBV20-1; cdr3_nt: TGCAGCTCTAACAGACAGGGGCTCTACGAGCAGTACTTC; cdr3_aa: CSSNRQGLYEQYF
d_call: .; j_call: TRBJ2-3; clone_size: .; v_call: TRBV6-5; cdr3_nt: TGTGCCAGCAGTGAAGCGAGGAGTTTCATGACACTCACAGATACGCAGTATTTT; cdr3_aa: CASSEARSFMTLTDTQYF
d_call: .; j_call: TRBJ1-6; clone_size: once; v_call: TRBV7-9; cdr3_nt: TGTGCCAGCAGCCCTCGGGTCATGAGGAGGACACCCCTCCACTTT; cdr3_aa: CASSPRVMRRTPLHF
d_call: .; j_call: TRBJ2-7; clone_size: .; v_call: TRBV7-9; cdr3_nt: TGTGCCAGCAGCTCGGCGAGGGAATACTACGAGCAGTACTTC; cdr3_aa: CASSSAREYYEQYF
d_call: TRBD2; j_call: TRBJ2-3; clone_size: .; v_call: TRBV7-7; cdr3_nt: TGTGCCAGCAGCTTAAGCGCCCCGGGACTAGAGTATACAGATACGCAGTATTTT; cdr3_aa: CASSLSAPGLEYTDTQYF